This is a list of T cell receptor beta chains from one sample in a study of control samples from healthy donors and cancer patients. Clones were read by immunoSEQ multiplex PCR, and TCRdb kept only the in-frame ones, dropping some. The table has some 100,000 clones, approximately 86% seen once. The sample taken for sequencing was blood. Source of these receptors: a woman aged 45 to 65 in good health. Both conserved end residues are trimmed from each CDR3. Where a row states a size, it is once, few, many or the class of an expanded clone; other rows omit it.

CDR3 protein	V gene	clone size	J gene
ASSPKGGPQGRETQY	TRBV7-9	.	TRBJ2-5
ASSLGSVLADTQY	TRBV5-1	.	TRBJ2-3
ASSLPSGSLRETQY	TRBV7-2	.	TRBJ2-5
ASSAGQTLNYGYT	TRBV10-2	.	TRBJ1-2
ASSESRQATEKLF	TRBV10-2	.	TRBJ1-4
ASSFRLEETQY	TRBV28	.	TRBJ2-5
ATSREERSVQY	TRBV15	.	TRBJ2-7
ASRFSGQETQY	TRBV19	few	TRBJ2-5
ASSFLGEQY	TRBV3-1/TRBV3-2	.	TRBJ2-7
ASSPIRQGHEQY	TRBV18	.	TRBJ2-7
ASSIVAINQPQH	TRBV19	.	TRBJ1-5
ASSPGLDQPQH	TRBV6-6	.	TRBJ1-5
ASSYSTDRGRREQF	TRBV6-5	.	TRBJ2-1
ASGPIYGYT	TRBV19	.	TRBJ1-2
ASSDGGLWETQY	TRBV2	.	TRBJ2-5
ASSSPFGLADTDTQY	TRBV28	few	TRBJ2-3
ASSLVLTRSSYGYT	TRBV7-7	.	TRBJ1-2
ASSLLGGGREKLF	TRBV7-9	.	TRBJ1-4
ASSQSRRGPSYEQY	TRBV11-1	once	TRBJ2-7
ASSWGQGNYEQY	TRBV11-1	.	TRBJ2-7
ASSLLPDGLGEQF	TRBV5-6	.	TRBJ2-1
ASSAQGQGARNQPQH	TRBV2	.	TRBJ1-5
ASGLGGYDTEAF	TRBV12-5	.	TRBJ1-1
ASSSKPSGNNEQF	TRBV7-8	.	TRBJ2-1
ASSHGRDTEAF	TRBV5-1	.	TRBJ1-1
ASSLTGTRETQY	TRBV27	.	TRBJ2-5
ASSQVAGGADTQY	TRBV4-3	few	TRBJ2-3
SATGTANEKLF	TRBV29-1	.	TRBJ1-4
SVSQSSGNTIY	TRBV29-1	.	TRBJ1-3
ASSYASQTEAF	TRBV6-6	.	TRBJ1-1
ASSDTGVGGGTEAF	TRBV25-1	few	TRBJ1-1
ASTRFNYGYT	TRBV19	.	TRBJ1-2
ASSVRSGTSGSYEQY	TRBV19	.	TRBJ2-7
SVSASGSGNTIY	TRBV29-1	.	TRBJ1-3
ASNPTGGLGAF	TRBV2	.	TRBJ1-1
ASSFGQGEGYT	TRBV3-1/TRBV3-2	.	TRBJ1-2
ASSQIGGSLNTEAF	TRBV4-2	few	TRBJ1-1
ASSQTGATNEKLF	TRBV5-1	.	TRBJ1-4
ASSFLPPRQGTGEQF	TRBV28	once	TRBJ2-1
ATTRGRNTEAF	TRBV6-6	.	TRBJ1-1
ASSLYSSGSNNEQF	TRBV3-1/TRBV3-2	.	TRBJ2-1
SVVYDRDLGNTIY	TRBV29-1	once	TRBJ1-3
ASSRWNTIY	TRBV4-1	.	TRBJ1-3
ASSQDPTGISEQY	TRBV4-3	.	TRBJ2-7
ASNEGGGAEQETQY	TRBV5-4	.	TRBJ2-5
ASSYSFQHEKLF	TRBV6-5	.	TRBJ1-4
ASSFAGGPYEQY	TRBV27	.	TRBJ2-7
ASSLPPLRRTDEQF	TRBV6-2/TRBV6-3	.	TRBJ2-1
ARRVTGISTDTQY	TRBV2	.	TRBJ2-3
ASSSSDNLGNQPQH	TRBV7-9	.	TRBJ1-5